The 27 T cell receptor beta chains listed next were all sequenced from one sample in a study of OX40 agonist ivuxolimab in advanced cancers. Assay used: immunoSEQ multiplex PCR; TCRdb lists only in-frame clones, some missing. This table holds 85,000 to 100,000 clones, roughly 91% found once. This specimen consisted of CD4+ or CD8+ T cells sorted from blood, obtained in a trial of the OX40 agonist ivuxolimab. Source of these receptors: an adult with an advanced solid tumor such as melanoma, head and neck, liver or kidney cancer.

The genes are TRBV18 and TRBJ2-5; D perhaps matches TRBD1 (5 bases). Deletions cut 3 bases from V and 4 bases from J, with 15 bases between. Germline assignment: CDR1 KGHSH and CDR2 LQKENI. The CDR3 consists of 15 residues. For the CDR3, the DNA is TGTGCCAGCTCACCGAATAAAGGGGCCATAGAGACCCAGTACTTC. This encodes CASSPNKGAIETQYF.

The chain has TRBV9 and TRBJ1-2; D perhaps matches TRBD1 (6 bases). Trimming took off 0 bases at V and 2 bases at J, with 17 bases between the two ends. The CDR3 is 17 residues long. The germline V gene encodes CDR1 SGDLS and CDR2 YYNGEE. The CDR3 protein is CASSVDLVGAPNYGYTF. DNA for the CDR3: TGTGCCAGCAGCGTAGACCTTGTGGGGGCCCCCAACTATGGCTACACCTTC. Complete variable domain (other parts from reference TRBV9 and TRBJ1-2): DSGVTQTPKHLITATGQRVTLRCSPRSGDLSVYWYQQSLDQGLQFLIQYYNGEERAKGNILERFSAQQFPDLHSELNLSSLELGDSALYFCASSVDLVGAPNYGYTFGSGTRLTVV.

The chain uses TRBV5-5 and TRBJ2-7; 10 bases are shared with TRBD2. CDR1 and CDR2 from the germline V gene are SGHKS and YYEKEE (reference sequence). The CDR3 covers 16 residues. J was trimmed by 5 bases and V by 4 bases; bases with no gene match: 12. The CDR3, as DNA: TGTGCCAGCAGCCCCGCGGGCCTAGCGGGAGTCCACGAGCAGTACTTC. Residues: CASSPAGLAGVHEQYF.

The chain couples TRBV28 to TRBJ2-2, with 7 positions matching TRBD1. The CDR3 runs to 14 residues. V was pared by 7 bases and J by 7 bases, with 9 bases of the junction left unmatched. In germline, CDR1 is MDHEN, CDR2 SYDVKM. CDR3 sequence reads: CASTLIQGSGELFF. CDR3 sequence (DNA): TGTGCCAGCACCCTGATACAGGGGAGCGGGGAGCTGTTTTTT.

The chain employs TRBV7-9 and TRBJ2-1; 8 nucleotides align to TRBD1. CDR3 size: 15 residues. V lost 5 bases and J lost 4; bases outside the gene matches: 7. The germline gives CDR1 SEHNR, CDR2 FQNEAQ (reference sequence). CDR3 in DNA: TGTGCCAGCAGCCGACAGGGGATAATATACAATGAGCAGTTCTTC. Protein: CASSRQGIIYNEQFF.

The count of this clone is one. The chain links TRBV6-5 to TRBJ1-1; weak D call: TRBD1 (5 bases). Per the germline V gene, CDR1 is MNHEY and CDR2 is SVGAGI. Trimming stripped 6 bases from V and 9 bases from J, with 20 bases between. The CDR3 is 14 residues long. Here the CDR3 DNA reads TGTGCCAGCAGAAAGCAGGGTTTACACTTGAAAGCTTTCTTT. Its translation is CASRKQGLHLKAFF.

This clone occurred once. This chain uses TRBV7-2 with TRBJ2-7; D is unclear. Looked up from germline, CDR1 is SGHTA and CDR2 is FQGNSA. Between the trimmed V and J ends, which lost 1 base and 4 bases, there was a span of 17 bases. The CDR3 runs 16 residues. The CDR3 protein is CASSLDLGLRLYEQYF. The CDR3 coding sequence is TGTGCCAGCAGCTTAGACCTCGGCCTGAGATTATACGAGCAGTACTTC.

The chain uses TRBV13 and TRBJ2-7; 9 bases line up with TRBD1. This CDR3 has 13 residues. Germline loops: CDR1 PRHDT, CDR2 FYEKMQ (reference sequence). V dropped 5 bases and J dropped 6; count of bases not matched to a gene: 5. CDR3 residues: CASSTRTGVEQYF. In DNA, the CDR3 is TGTGCCAGCAGCACACGGACAGGGGTCGAGCAGTACTTC.

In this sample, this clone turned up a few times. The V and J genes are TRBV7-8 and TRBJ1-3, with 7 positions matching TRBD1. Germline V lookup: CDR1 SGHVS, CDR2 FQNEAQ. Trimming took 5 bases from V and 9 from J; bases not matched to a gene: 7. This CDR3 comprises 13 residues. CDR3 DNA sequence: TGTGCCAGCAGCCCCGACAGGGTGGGCACCATATATTTT. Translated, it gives CASSPDRVGTIYF.

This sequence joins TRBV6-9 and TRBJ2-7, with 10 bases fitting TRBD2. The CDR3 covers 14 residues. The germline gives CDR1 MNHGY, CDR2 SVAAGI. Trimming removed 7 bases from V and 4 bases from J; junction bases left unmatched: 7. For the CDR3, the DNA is TGTGCCAGCACGAGGCTAGCGGGAGAATACGAGCAGTACTTC. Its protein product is CASTRLAGEYEQYF.

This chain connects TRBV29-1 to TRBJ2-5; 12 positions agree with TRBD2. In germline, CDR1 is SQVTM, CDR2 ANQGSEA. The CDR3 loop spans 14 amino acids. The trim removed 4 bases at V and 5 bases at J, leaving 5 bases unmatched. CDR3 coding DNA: TGCAGCGTTGGATTGACTAGCGGGAGTGAGACCCAGTACTTC. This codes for CSVGLTSGSETQYF.

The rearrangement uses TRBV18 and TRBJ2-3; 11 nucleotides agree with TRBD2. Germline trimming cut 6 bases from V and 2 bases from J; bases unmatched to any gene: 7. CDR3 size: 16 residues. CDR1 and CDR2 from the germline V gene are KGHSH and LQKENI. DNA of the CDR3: TGTGCCAGCTCCTTTAGTAGCGGGAGGGCCACAGATACGCAGTATTTT. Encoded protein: CASSFSSGRATDTQYF.

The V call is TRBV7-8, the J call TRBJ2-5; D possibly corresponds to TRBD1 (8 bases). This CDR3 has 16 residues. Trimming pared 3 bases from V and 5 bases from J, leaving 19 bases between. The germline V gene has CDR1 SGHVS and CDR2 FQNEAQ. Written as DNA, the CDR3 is TGTGCCAGCAGCTTTGACCGGGACAGGACTAGGGAGACCCAGTACTTC. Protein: CASSFDRDRTRETQYF. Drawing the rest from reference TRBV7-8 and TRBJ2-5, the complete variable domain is GAGVSQSPRYKVAKRGQDVALRCDPISGHVSLFWYQQALGQGPEFLTYFQNEAQLDKSGLPSDRFFAERPEGSVSTLKIQRTQQEDSAVYLCASSFDRDRTRETQYFGPGTRLLVL.

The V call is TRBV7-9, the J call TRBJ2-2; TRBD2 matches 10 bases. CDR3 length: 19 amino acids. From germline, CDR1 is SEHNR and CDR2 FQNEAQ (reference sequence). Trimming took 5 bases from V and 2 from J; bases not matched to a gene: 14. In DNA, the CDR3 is TGTGCCAGCAGCCCCCTCGGTCTAGCGGGAGAATCAAACACCGGGGAGCTGTTTTTT. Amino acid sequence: CASSPLGLAGESNTGELFF.

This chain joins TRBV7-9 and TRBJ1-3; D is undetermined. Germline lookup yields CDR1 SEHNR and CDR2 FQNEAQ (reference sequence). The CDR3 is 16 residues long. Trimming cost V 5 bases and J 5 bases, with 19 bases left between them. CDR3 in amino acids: CASSPSQVGYRNTIYF. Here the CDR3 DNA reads TGTGCCAGCAGCCCTAGCCAGGTGGGCTATAGAAACACCATATATTTT.

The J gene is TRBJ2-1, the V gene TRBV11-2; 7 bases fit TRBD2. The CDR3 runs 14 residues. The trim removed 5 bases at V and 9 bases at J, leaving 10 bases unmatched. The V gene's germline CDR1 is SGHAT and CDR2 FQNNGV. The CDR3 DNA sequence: TGTGCCAGCAGCCTACTCGGGACTACGAGTGAGCAGTTCTTC. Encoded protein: CASSLLGTTSEQFF.

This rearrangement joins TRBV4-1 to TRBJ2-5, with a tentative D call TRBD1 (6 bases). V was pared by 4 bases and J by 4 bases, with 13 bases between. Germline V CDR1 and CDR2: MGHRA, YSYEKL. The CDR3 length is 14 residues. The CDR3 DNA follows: TGCGCCAGCAGCCCAACAGGGTTCAGAGAGACCCAGTACTTC. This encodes CASSPTGFRETQYF.

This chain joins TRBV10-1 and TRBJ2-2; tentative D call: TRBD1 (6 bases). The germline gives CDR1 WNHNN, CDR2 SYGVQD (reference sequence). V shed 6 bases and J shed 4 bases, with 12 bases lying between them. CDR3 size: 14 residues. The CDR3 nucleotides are TGCGCCAGCAGGCCGGGACAAACCACCGGGGAGCTGTTTTTT. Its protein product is CASRPGQTTGELFF.

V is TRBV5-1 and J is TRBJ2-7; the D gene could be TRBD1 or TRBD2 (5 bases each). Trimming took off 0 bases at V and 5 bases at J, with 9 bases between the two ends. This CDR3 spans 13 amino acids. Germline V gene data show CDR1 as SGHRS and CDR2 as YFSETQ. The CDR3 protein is CASSLGGSNEQYF. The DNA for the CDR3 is TGCGCCAGCAGCTTGGGGGGGAGTAACGAGCAGTACTTC.

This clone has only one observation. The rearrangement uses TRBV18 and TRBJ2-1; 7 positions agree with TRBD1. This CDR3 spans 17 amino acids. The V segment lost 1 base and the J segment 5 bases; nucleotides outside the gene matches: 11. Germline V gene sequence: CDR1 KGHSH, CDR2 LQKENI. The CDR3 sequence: CASSPQQRGTANNEQFF. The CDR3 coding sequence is TGTGCCAGCTCACCACAGCAAAGGGGGACAGCCAACAATGAGCAGTTCTTC.

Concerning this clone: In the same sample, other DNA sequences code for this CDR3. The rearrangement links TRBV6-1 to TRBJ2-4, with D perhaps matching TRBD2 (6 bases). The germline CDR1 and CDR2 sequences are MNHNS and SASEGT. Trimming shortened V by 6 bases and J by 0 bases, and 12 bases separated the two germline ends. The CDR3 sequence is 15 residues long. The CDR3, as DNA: TGTGCCAGCAGCGGAGGGCTGCTAGCCAAAAACATTCAGTACTTC. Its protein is CASSGGLLAKNIQYF.

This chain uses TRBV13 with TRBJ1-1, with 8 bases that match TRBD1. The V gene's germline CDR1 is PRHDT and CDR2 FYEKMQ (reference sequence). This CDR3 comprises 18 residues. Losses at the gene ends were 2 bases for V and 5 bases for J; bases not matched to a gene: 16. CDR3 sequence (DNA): TGTGCCAGCAGCTTATTGGACAGGGTGGAAGGTTACGGGACTGAAGCTTTCTTT. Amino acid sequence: CASSLLDRVEGYGTEAFF.

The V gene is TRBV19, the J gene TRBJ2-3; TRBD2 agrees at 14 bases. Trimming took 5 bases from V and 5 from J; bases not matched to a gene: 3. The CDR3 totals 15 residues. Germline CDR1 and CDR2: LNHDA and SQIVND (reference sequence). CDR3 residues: CASSVTSGRVDTQYF. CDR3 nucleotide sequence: TGTGCCAGTAGTGTGACTAGCGGGAGGGTAGATACGCAGTATTTT.

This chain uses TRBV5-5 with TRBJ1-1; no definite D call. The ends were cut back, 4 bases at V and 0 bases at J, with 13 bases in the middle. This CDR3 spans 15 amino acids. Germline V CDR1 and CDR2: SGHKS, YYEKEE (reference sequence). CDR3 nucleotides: TGTGCCAGCAGCCCCCAGGCAGCGGTGAACACTGAAGCTTTCTTT. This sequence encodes CASSPQAAVNTEAFF.

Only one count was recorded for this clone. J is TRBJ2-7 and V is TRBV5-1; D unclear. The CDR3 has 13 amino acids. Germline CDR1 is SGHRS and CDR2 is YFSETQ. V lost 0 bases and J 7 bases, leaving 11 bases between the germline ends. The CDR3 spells CASSLVGVREQYF. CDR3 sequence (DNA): TGCGCCAGCAGCTTGGTAGGCGTCCGGGAGCAGTACTTC.

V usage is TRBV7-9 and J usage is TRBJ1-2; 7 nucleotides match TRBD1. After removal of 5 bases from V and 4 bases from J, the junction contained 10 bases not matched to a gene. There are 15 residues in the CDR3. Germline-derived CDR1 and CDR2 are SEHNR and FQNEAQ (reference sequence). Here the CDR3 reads CASSPRTGVTYGYTF. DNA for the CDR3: TGTGCCAGCAGCCCCCGGACAGGAGTGACCTATGGCTACACCTTC.

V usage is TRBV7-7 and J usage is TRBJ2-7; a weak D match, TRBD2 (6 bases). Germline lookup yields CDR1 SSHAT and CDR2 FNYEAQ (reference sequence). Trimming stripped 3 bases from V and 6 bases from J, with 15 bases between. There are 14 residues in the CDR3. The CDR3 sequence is CASSLGGGSREQYF. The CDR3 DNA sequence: TGTGCCAGCAGCTTGGGGGGAGGATCCCGCGAGCAGTACTTC.